The clone carrying this T cell receptor (beta chain) was recorded a few times. Its specificity is not known. The entry originates in a study of beta chain features in type 1 diabetes. Findings of the study overall: The study found that naive, central memory and Treg TCRB repertoires appeared more similar in patients than in healthy donors. Junctions at VDJ sites from type 1 diabetes patients had fewer insertions and more deletions. Moderately but significantly shorter TCRB CDR3s were found in Type 1 diabetes patients in all four CD4+ subsets.

The CDR3 is 18 residues long. Germline V gene data show CDR1 as MDHEN and CDR2 as SYDVKM. V was clipped by 1 base and J by 4 bases, with 20 bases between them. The study reverse transcribed the entire isolated RNA, so it sequenced expressed TCRB transcripts. Sequenced by immunoSEQ multiplex PCR; TCRdb stores in-frame clones only, minus some. Here the sample spans about 930,000 clones, roughly a sixth being singletons. The sample taken for sequencing was naive CD4+ T cells from blood. The chain joins TRBV28 to TRBJ1-5; D not certain. This TCR came from a woman aged 18-29 years in good health. The CDR3 region is CASSLFSVGGLRNQPQHF. The CDR3 DNA sequence: TGTGCCAGCAGTTTATTCTCCGTGGGTGGATTACGGAATCAGCCCCAGCATTTT.